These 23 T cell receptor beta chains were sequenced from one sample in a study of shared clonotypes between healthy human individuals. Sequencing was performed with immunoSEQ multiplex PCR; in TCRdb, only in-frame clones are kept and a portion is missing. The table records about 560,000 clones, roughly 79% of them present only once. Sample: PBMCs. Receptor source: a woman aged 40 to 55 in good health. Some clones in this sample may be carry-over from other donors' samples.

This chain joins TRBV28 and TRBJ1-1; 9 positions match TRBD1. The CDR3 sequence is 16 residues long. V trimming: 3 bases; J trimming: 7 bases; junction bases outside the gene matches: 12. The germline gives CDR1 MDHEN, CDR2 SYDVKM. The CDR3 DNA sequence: TGTGCCAGCAGTTTCCGGACAGGGGTGGGTAGGGATGAAGCTTTCTTT. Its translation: CASSFRTGVGRDEAFF.

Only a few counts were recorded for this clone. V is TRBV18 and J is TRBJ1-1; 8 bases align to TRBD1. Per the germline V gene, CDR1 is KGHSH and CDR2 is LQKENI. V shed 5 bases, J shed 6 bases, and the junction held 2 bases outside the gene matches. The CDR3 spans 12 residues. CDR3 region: CASSLQGAEAFF. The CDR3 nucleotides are TGTGCCAGCTCATTACAGGGGGCTGAAGCTTTCTTT.

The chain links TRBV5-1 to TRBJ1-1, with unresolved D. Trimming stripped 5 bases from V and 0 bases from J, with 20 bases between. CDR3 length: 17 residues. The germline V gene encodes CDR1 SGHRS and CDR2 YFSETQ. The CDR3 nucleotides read TGCGCCAGCAGGGTGCGGCCTGAGTACCTACTGAACACTGAAGCTTTCTTT. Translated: CASRVRPEYLLNTEAFF.

CDR3 coding DNA: TGTGCCAGCAGTCCCATCATAGACAGGGATGGGAGCAATCAGCCCCAGCATTTT. Translating gives CASSPIIDRDGSNQPQHF. The genes are TRBV28 and TRBJ1-5; TRBD1 matches at 7 bases. The CDR3 sequence is 18 residues long. Germline trimming cut 5 bases from V and 1 base from J; bases unmatched to any gene: 14. The V gene's germline CDR1 is MDHEN and CDR2 SYDVKM.

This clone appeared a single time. CDR3 nucleotide sequence: TGCGCCAGCAGCGACGTGGGAGGGGCCTACGAGCAGTACTTC. Protein product: CASSDVGGAYEQYF. V and J are TRBV5-1 and TRBJ2-7; TRBD2 matches at 7 bases. CDR3 length: 14 residues. CDR1 and CDR2 (germline): SGHRS, YFSETQ. J gave up 2 bases and V 4 bases, and 6 bases lay outside the gene matches. Variable domain in full (rest from reference TRBV5-1 and TRBJ2-7): KAGVTQTPRYLIKTRGQQVTLSCSPISGHRSVSWYQQTPGQGLQFLFEYFSETQRNKGNFPGRFSGRQFSNSRSEMNVSTLELGDSALYLCASSDVGGAYEQYFGPGTRLTVT.

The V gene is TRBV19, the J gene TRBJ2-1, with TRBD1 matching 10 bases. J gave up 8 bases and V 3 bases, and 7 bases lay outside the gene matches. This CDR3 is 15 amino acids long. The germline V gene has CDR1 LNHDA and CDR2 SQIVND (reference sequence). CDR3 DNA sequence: TGTGCCAGTAGTATCGCCGGGACAGGGGTCGATGAGCAGTTCTTC. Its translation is CASSIAGTGVDEQFF.

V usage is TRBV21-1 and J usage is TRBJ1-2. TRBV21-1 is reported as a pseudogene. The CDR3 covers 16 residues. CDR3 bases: TGTGCCAGCAGCAAAGAGGCAAGAGGAAATTGCTATGGCTACACCTTC. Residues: CASSKEARGNCYGYTF.

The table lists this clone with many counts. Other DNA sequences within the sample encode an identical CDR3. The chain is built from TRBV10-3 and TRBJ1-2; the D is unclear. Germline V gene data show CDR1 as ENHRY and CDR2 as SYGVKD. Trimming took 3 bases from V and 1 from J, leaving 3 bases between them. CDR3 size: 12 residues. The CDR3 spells CAISDSNYGYTF. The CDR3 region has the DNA TGTGCCATCAGTGACAGTAACTATGGCTACACCTTC.

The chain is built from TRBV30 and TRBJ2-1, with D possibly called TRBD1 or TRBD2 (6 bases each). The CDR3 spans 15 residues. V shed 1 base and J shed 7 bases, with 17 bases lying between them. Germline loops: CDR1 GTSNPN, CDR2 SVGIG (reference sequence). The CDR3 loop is CAWSGGATGKNEQFF. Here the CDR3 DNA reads TGTGCCTGGAGTGGGGGGGCAACAGGGAAAAATGAGCAGTTCTTC.

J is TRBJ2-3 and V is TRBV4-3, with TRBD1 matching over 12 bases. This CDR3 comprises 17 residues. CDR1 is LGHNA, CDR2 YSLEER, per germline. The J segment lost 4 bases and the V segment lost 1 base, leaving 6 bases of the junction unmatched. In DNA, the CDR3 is TGCGCCAGCAGCCAAGGAGGGACAGGGGGCGGAGCAGATACGCAGTATTTT. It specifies CASSQGGTGGGADTQYF.

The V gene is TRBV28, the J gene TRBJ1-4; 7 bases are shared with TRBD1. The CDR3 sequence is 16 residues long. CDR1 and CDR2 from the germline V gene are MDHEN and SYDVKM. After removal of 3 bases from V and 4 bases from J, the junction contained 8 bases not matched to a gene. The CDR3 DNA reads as TGTGCCAGCAGTTTTATTAAGGGACAGATTAATGAAAAACTGTTTTTT. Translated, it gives CASSFIKGQINEKLFF. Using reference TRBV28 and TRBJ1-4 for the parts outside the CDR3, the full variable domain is DVKVTQSSRYLVKRTGEKVFLECVQDMDHENMFWYRQDPGLGLRLIYFSYDVKMKEKGDIPEGYSVSREKKERFSLILESASTNQTSMYLCASSFIKGQINEKLFFGSGTQLSVL.

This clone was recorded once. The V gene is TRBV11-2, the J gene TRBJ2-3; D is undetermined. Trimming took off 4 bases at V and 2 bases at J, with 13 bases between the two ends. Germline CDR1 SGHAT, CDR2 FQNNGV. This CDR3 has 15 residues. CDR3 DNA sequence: TGTGCCAGCAGCTGGGGTGGGCCTCTCACAGATACGCAGTATTTT. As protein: CASSWGGPLTDTQYF.

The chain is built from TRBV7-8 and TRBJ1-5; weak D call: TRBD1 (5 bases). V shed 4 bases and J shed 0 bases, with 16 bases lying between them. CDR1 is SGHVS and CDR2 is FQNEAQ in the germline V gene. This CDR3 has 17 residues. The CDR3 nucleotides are TGTGCCAGCAGCTCGGGACGCCTCCTTAATAGCAATCAGCCCCAGCATTTT. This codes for CASSSGRLLNSNQPQHF.

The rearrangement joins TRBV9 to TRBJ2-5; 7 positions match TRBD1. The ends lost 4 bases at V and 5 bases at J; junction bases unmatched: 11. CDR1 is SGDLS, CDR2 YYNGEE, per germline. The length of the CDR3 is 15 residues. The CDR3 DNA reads TGTGCCAGCAGCTCGAGGTTAGGGGGCGCCGAGACCCAGTACTTC. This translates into CASSSRLGGAETQYF. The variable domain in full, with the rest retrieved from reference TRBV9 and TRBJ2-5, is DSGVTQTPKHLITATGQRVTLRCSPRSGDLSVYWYQQSLDQGLQFLIQYYNGEERAKGNILERFSAQQFPDLHSELNLSSLELGDSALYFCASSSRLGGAETQYFGPGTRLLVL.

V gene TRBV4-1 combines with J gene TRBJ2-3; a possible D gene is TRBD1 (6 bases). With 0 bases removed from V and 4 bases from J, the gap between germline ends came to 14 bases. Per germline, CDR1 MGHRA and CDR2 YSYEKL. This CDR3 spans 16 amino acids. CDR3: CASSQDFTGRADTQYF. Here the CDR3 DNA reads TGCGCCAGCAGCCAAGATTTTACAGGGCGGGCAGATACGCAGTATTTT.

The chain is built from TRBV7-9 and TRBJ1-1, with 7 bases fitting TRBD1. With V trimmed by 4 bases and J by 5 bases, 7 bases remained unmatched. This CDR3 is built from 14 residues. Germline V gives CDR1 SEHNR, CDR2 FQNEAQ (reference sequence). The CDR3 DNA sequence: TGTGCCAGCAGCTCACAGGGGCAGGGGACTGAAGCTTTCTTT. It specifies CASSSQGQGTEAFF.

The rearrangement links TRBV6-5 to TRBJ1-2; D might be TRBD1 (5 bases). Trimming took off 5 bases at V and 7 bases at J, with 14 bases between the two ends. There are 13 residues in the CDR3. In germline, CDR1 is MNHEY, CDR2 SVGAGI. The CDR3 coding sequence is TGTGCCAGCAGTGAGGGACCTTGGGGTGGCTACACCTTC. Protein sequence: CASSEGPWGGYTF.

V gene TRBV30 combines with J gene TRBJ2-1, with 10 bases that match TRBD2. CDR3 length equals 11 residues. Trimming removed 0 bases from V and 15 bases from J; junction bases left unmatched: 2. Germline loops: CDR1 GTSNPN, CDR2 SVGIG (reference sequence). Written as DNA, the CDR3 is TGTGCCTGGAGTGTACTAGCGGGACTGTTCTTC. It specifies CAWSVLAGLFF.

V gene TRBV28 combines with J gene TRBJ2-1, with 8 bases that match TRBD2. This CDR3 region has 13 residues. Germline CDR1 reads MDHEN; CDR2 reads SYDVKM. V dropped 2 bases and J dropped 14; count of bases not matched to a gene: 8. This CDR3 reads CASSLGNGREEFF. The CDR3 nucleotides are TGTGCCAGCAGTTTAGGAAACGGGCGGGAGGAGTTCTTC.

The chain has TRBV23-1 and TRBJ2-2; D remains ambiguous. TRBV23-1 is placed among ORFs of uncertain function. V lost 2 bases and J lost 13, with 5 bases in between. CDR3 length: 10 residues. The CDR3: CASSQGVLFF. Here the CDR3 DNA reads TGCGCCAGCAGTCAAGGAGTGCTGTTTTTT.

Here the CDR3 DNA reads TGTGCCATCAGCCCCACAGGGTTACCCGGGGAGCTGTTTTTT. Its translation: CAISPTGLPGELFF. This chain joins TRBV10-3 and TRBJ2-2; weak D call: TRBD1 (6 bases). The CDR3 consists of 14 residues. The germline V and J ends were trimmed by 6 bases and 6 bases, with 14 bases remaining between them. Germline loops: CDR1 ENHRY, CDR2 SYGVKD.

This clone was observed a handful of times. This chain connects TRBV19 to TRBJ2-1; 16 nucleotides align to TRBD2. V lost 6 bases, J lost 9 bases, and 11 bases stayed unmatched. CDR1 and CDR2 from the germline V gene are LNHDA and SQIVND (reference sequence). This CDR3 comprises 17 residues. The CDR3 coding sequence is TGTGCCAGTAGCGTTGGGACTAGCGGGAGGGCCGCTTTTGAGCAGTTCTTC. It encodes CASSVGTSGRAAFEQFF.

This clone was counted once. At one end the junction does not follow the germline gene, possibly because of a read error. The CDR3 DNA is TGTGCCGGCTCACGGAGAATACCAGCTGCAGGGAATGAGCAGTTCTTC. This encodes CAGSRRIPAAGNEQFF. The V gene is TRBV18, the J gene TRBJ2-1; tentatively, D is TRBD1 (5 bases). Germline assignment: CDR1 KGHSH and CDR2 LQKENI. The CDR3 contains 16 residues.